This T cell receptor beta chain was observed in a study of CD8 T cells in Susac syndrome. In the study overall: Within the sequenced Susac syndrome patient group, five or six exhibited active disease and about eight were in remission.

With random hexamers, about 0.5 to 1 ug RNA was reverse transcribed. The amplification used immunoSEQ multiplex PCR on TCR beta CDR3; it spanned 54 Vbeta and 13 Jbeta. TCRdb recomputed calls from the immunoSEQ multiplex PCR reads with MiXCR, one row per CDR3 protein. Of over 140,000 distinct CDR3 sequences listed, 95% are singletons. This clonotype has more than one count but fewer than ten. The recently defined diagnostic criteria for definite or probable disease were met by the Susac syndrome patients. It was negative isolation that provided the CD8+ and CD4+ T cells, whereas TEMRA cells were enriched by FACS. The receptor comes from a human donor with Susac syndrome. The specimen sequenced was CD4+ T cells from PBMCs.

The CDR3 sequence is CASSPRSGDTQYF. Here the CDR3 DNA reads TGTGCCAGCAGTCCCAGGTCCGGAGATACGCAGTATTTT. The V call is TRBV7-8, the J call TRBJ2-3; D unresolved. The CDR3 has 13 amino acids. V was clipped by 6 bases and J by 5 bases, with 12 bases between them. Germline values: CDR1 SGHVS, CDR2 FQNEAQ.